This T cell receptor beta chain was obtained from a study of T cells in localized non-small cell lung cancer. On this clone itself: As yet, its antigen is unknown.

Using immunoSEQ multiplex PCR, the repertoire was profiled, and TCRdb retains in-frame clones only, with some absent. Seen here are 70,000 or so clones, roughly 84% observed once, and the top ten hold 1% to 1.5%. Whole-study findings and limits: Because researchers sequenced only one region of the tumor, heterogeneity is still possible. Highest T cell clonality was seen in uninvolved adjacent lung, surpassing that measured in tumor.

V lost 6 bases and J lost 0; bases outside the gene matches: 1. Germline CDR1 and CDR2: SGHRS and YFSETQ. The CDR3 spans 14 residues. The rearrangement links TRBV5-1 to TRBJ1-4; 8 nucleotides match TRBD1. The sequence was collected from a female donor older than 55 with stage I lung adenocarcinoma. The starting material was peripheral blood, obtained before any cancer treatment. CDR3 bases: TGCGCCAGCAAACAGGGGGCAACTAATGAAAAACTGTTTTTT. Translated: CASKQGATNEKLFF.